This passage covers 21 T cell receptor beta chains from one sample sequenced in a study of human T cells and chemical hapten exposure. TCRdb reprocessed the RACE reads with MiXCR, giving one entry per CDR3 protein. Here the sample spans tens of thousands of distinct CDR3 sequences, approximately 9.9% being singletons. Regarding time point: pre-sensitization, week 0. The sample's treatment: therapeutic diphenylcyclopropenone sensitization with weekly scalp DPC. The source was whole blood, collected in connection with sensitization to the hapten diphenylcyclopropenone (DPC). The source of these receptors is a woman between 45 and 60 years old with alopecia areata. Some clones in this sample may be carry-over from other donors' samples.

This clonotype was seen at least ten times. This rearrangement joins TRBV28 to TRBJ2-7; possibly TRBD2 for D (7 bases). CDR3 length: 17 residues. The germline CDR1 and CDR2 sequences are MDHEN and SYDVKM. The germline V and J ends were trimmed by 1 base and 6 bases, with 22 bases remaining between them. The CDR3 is CASSLSYLGGPVPEQYF. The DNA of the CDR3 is TGTGCCAGCAGTTTATCTTATTTGGGGGGGCCCGTCCCCGAGCAGTACTTC.

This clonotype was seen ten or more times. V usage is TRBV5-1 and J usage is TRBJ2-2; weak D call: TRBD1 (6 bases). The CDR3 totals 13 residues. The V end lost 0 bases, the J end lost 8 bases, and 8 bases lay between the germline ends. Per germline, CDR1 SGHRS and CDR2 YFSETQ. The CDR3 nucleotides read TGCGCCAGCAGCTTGGGGACAGAGGGGGAGCTGTTTTTT. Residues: CASSLGTEGELFF.

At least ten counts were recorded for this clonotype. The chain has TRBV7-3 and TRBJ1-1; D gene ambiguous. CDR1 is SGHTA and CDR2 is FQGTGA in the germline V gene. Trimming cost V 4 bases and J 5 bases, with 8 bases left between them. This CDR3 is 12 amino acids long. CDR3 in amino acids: CASSSLGTEAFF. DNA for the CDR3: TGTGCCAGCAGCTCCCTTGGGACTGAAGCTTTCTTT.

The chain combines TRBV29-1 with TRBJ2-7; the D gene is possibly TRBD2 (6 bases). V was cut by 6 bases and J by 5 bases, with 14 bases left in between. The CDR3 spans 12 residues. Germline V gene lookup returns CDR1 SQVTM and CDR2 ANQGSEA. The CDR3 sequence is CSVVEGVHEQYF. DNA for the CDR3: TGCAGCGTCGTGGAGGGAGTCCACGAGCAGTACTTC.

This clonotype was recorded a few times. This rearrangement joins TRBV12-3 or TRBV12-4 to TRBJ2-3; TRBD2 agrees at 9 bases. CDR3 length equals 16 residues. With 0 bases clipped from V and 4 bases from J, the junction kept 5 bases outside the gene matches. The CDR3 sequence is CASSLALRGGPDTQYF. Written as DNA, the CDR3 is TGTGCCAGCAGTTTAGCGCTGCGGGGGGGCCCAGATACGCAGTATTTT.

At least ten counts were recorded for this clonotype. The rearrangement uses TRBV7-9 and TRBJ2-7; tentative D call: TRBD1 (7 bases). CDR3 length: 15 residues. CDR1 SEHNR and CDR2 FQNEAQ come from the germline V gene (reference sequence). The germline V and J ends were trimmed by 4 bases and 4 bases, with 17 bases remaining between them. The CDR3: CASSSLTGRKYEQYF. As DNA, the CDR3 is TGTGCCAGCAGCTCCCTGACAGGGAGGAAGTACGAGCAGTACTTC.

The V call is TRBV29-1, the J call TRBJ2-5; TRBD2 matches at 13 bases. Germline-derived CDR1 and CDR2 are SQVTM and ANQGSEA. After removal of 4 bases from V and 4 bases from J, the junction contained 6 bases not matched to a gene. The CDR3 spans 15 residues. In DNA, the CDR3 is TGCAGCGTTGCACGGACTAGCGGGAGCGGAGAGACCCAGTACTTC. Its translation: CSVARTSGSGETQYF.

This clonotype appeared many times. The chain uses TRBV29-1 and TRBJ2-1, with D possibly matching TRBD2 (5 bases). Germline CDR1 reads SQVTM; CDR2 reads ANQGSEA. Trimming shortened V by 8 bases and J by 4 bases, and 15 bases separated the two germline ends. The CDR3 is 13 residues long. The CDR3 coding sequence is TGCAGCTCGAACGGGGAGAATTACAATGAGCAGTTCTTC. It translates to CSSNGENYNEQFF.

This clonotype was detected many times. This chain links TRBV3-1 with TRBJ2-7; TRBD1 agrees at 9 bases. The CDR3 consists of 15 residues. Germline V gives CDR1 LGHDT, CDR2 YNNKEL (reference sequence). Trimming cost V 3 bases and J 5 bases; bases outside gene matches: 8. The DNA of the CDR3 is TGTGCCAGCAGCCATACCGGGACAGGGAGCGACGAGCAGTACTTC. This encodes CASSHTGTGSDEQYF.

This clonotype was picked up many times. Written as DNA, the CDR3 is TGCAGTGCTCAAGGGGTCCTAGGAGGACAGCCCCAGCATTTT. This gives the protein CSAQGVLGGQPQHF. The rearrangement links TRBV20-1 to TRBJ1-5; maybe TRBD1 (5 bases). The length of the CDR3 is 14 residues. CDR1 DFQATT and CDR2 SNEGSKA come from the germline V gene (reference sequence). The V end was cut by 5 bases, the J end by 7 bases, with 18 bases between.

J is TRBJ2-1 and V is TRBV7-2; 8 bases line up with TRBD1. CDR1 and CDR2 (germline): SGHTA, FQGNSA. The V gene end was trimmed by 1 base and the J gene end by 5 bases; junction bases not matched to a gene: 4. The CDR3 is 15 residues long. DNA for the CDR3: TGTGCCAGCAGCTTAGTCCGGGACAGGAACAATGAGCAGTTCTTC. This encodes CASSLVRDRNNEQFF.

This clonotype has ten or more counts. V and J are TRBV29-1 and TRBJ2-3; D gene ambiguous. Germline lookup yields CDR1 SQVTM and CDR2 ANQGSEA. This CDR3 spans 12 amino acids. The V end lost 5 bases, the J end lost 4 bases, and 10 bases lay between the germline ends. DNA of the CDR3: TGCAGCGTTATAAGTTTCGCAGATACGCAGTATTTT. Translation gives CSVISFADTQYF.

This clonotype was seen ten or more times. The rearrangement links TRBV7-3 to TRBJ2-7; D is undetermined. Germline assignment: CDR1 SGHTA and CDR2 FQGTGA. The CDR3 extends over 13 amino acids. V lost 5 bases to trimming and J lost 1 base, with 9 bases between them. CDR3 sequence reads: CASSKDGSYEQYF. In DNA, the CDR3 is TGTGCCAGCAGCAAAGACGGTTCCTACGAGCAGTACTTC.

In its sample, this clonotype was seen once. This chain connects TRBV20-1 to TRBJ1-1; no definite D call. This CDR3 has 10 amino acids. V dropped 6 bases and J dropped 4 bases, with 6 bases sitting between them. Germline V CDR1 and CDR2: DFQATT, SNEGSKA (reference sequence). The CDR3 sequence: CSALSTEAFF. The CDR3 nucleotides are TGCAGTGCCTTGAGCACTGAAGCTTTCTTT.

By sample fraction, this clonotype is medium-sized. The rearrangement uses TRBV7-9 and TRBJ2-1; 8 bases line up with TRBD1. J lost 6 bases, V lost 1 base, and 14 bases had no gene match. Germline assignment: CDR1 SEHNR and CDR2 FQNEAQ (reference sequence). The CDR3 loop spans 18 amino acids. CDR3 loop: CASSLGRGQGKSSNEQFF. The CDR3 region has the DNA TGTGCCAGCAGCTTAGGGCGCGGACAGGGAAAATCAAGCAATGAGCAGTTCTTC. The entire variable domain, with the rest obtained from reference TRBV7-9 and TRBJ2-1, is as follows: DTGVSQNPRHKITKRGQNVTFRCDPISEHNRLYWYRQTLGQGPEFLTYFQNEAQLEKSRLLSDRFSAERPKGSFSTLEIQRTEQGDSAMYLCASSLGRGQGKSSNEQFFGPGTRLTVL.

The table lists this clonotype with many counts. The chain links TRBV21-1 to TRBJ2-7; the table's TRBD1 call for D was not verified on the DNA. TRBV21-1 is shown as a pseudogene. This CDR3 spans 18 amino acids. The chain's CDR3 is CASSPAKRGTGRTYEQYF. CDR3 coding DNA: TGTGCCAGCAGCCCAGCAAAGAGAGGAACAGGCCGTACCTACGAGCAGTACTTC.

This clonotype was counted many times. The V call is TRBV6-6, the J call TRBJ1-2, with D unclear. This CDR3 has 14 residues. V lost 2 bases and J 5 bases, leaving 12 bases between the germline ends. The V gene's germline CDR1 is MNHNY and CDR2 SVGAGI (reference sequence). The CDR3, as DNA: TGTGCCAGCAGTTACCAAATCGACGGATATGGCTACACCTTC. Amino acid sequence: CASSYQIDGYGYTF.

The CDR3 DNA is TGCAGCGCCTACACCACCGGCAGTGCCCACAGAAATACGCAGTATTTT. Translated: CSAYTTGSAHRNTQYF. The chain recombines TRBV29-1 with TRBJ2-3; D remains unclear. This CDR3 has 16 residues. V lost 7 bases and J 7 bases, leaving 27 bases between the germline ends. Germline lookup yields CDR1 SQVTM and CDR2 ANQGSEA.

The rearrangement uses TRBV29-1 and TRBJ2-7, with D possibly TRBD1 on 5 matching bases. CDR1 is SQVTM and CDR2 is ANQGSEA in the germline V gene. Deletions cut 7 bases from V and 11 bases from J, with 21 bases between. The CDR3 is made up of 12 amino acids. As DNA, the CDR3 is TGCAGCGCCTCAAAAGGGGTTTCTGGCGAGTACTTC. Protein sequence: CSASKGVSGEYF.

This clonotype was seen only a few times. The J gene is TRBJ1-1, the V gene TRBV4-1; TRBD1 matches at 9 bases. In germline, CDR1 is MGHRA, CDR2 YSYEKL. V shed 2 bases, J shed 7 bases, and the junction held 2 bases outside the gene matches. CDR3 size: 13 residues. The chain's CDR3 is CASSQRTGDEAFF. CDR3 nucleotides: TGCGCCAGCAGCCAACGGACAGGGGATGAAGCTTTCTTT.

The CDR3 DNA follows: TGTGCCAGCAGCGTAGAGTCCCGGCCCCAGCATTTT. This codes for CASSVESRPQHF. The chain has TRBV9 and TRBJ1-5; no clear D gene. Germline-derived CDR1 and CDR2 are SGDLS and YYNGEE. The CDR3 contains 12 residues. V was clipped by 0 bases and J by 9 bases, with 7 bases between them.